This TCR beta chain appears in the sequencing data of a study of technical replicates of blood from a few donors. Some clones are missing from TCRdb's copy, which holds only in-frame ones; the method was immunoSEQ multiplex PCR. The sample includes 85,000 to 100,000 clones, nearly 97% of them seen just once. Germline lookup yields CDR1 MGHRA and CDR2 YSYEKL. Trimming cost V 0 bases and J 4 bases, with 14 bases left between them. The CDR3 is 16 residues long. Sequenced: T cells isolated from PBMCs. The chain links TRBV4-1 to TRBJ2-3, with a possible D match to TRBD1 (7 bases). This receptor was obtained from a human donor in good health. CDR3 in DNA: TGCGCCAGCAGCCAAGATCGGAGCAGGGGGGCAGATACGCAGTATTTT. This encodes CASSQDRSRGADTQYF.